The rows below give T cell receptor beta chains drawn from one sample of a study of post-analysis software for immune sequencing data. TCRdb fed the PCR reads into MiXCR, producing one record per CDR3 protein. The sample gives roughly 600,000 distinct CDR3 sequences, 44% of which show up once; about 1.5% is in the top ten. The sequenced material came from blood. Receptors were obtained from a girl aged 10-17 years with multiple sclerosis. CDR3s include the opening cysteine and the closing phenylalanine or tryptophan. Fields, in order: V gene, D gene, J gene, clone size, CDR3 protein, CDR3 DNA. A D gene is named only where the DNA matches it firmly. Size tells how often a clone was seen (once, few, many) or the class of an expanded clone, and some rows leave it out.

>TRBV30|-|TRBJ2-4|-
CACIRDGKNIQYF
TGTGCCTGCATCAGGGATGGCAAAAACATTCAGTACTTC
>TRBV10-3|-|TRBJ2-7|-
CAIGKTGSSYEQYF
TGTGCCATCGGTAAGACGGGGAGCTCCTACGAGCAGTACTTC
>TRBV5-5|TRBD1|TRBJ2-3|-
CASSPGTGSSTDTQYF
TGTGCCAGCAGCCCCGGGACAGGGAGTTCAACAGATACGCAGTATTTT
>TRBV7-8|-|TRBJ2-3|-
CTSSFTVSTDTQYF
TGTACCAGCAGCTTTACAGTTAGCACAGATACGCAGTATTTT
>TRBV5-1|TRBD2|TRBJ2-7|-
CASSLGLAGGGSSYEQYF
TGCGCCAGCAGCTTGGGACTAGCGGGAGGGGGATCCTCCTACGAGCAGTACTTC
>TRBV29-1|TRBD2|TRBJ2-1|few
CSVAPRLAEYNEQFF
TGCAGCGTTGCCCCTCGACTAGCGGAGTACAATGAGCAGTTCTTC
>TRBV4-1|-|TRBJ2-5|-
CASSQGSRWTSQETQYF
TGCGCCAGCAGCCAAGGGTCCAGGTGGACATCTCAAGAGACCCAGTACTTC
>TRBV16|-|TRBJ1-5|few
CASSQAGTSNQPQHF
TGTGCCAGCAGCCAAGCGGGGACATCCAATCAGCCCCAGCATTTT
>TRBV7-2|TRBD1|TRBJ2-5|few
CASSSDRGHETQYF
TGTGCCAGCAGCTCGGACAGGGGGCACGAGACCCAGTACTTC
>TRBV20-1|TRBD1|TRBJ2-7|few
CSATRDRGFYEQYF
TGCAGTGCTACCCGGGACAGGGGCTTCTACGAGCAGTACTTC
>TRBV6-6|-|TRBJ1-1|-
CASSYSRREGEAFF
TGTGCCAGCAGTTACTCGAGAAGGGAGGGTGAAGCTTTCTTT
>TRBV4-1|-|TRBJ2-7|few
CASSHPPDRVYEQYF
TGCGCCAGCAGCCATCCCCCGGACAGAGTCTACGAGCAGTACTTC
>TRBV12-3/TRBV12-4|TRBD2|TRBJ2-7|few
CASSWTSGRYEQYF
TGTGCCAGCAGTTGGACTAGCGGGAGATACGAGCAGTACTTC
>TRBV15|-|TRBJ2-3|-
CATSRGGGGGSDTQYF
TGTGCCACCAGCAGAGGGGGGGGCGGAGGCTCAGATACGCAGTATTTT
>TRBV6-6|TRBD2|TRBJ2-1|few
CASSPSGANEQFF
TGTGCCAGCAGTCCTAGCGGGGCCAATGAGCAGTTCTTC
>TRBV6-5|-|TRBJ2-7|few
CASSYQRTGWSAYEQYF
TGTGCCAGCAGTTACCAACGAACTGGGTGGTCCGCCTACGAGCAGTACTTC
>TRBV4-1|-|TRBJ2-7|few
CASSQVTGDANEQYF
TGCGCCAGCAGCCAAGTGACTGGGGATGCGAACGAGCAGTACTTC
>TRBV5-6|-|TRBJ2-5|few
CASSLTSPPETQYF
TGTGCCAGCAGCTTGACTAGCCCCCCAGAGACCCAGTACTTC
>TRBV19|-|TRBJ2-7|few
CASSITSVQVYEQYF
TGTGCCAGTAGTATCACCTCAGTTCAGGTTTACGAGCAGTACTTC
>TRBV6-5|-|TRBJ2-3|-
CASRQGLTDTQYF
TGTGCCAGCAGGCAGGGACTCACAGATACGCAGTATTTT
>TRBV4-1|TRBD2|TRBJ2-5|-
CASSQGPGLKETQYF
TGCGCCAGCAGCCAAGGGCCGGGACTAAAAGAGACCCAGTACTTC
>TRBV7-2|TRBD1|TRBJ1-6|-
CASSAPRGSSYNSPLHF
TGTGCCAGCAGCGCGCCCAGGGGGAGCTCCTATAATTCACCCCTCCACTTT
>TRBV5-1|TRBD1|TRBJ2-1|many
CASSGGTGGNEQFF
TGCGCCAGCAGCGGCGGGACAGGGGGCAATGAGCAGTTCTTC
>TRBV20-1|-|TRBJ2-1|few
CSASRIWGSRGNEQFF
TGCAGTGCTTCCCGGATTTGGGGGAGTCGGGGGAATGAGCAGTTCTTC
>TRBV5-6|-|TRBJ2-7|-
CASNSPVAYEQYF
TGTGCCAGCAACTCCCCGGTCGCCTACGAGCAGTACTTC
>TRBV12-3/TRBV12-4|TRBD1|TRBJ2-7|few
CASSLAGTGSRHEQYF
TGTGCCAGCAGTTTAGCTGGGACAGGGTCTCGACACGAGCAGTACTTC
>TRBV4-1|-|TRBJ2-3|-
CASSQDPMARVWTDTQYF
TGCGCCAGCAGCCAAGACCCTATGGCCAGGGTATGGACAGATACGCAGTATTTT
>TRBV4-2|TRBD2|TRBJ2-5|-
CASSQDGVAGGRETQYF
TGTGCCAGCAGCCAAGATGGGGTAGCGGGGGGGCGTGAGACCCAGTACTTC
>TRBV12-3/TRBV12-4|TRBD1|TRBJ2-7|-
CASRSGQFFYEQYF
TGTGCCAGCAGGTCGGGACAGTTTTTCTACGAGCAGTACTTC
>TRBV13|-|TRBJ1-1|few
CASSLGDGEAFF
TGTGCCAGCAGCTTAGGGGACGGTGAAGCTTTCTTT
>TRBV29-1|TRBD2|TRBJ2-3|few
CSVASSGGNTDTQYF
TGCAGCGTTGCCTCTAGCGGGGGGAACACAGATACGCAGTATTTT
>TRBV12-3/TRBV12-4|-|TRBJ2-1|few
CASSLVVYEQFF
TGTGCCAGCAGTTTAGTAGTCTATGAGCAGTTCTTC
>TRBV7-9|TRBD1|TRBJ2-1|-
CASSGGDRAPNEQFF
TGTGCCAGCAGCGGTGGGGACAGGGCCCCCAATGAGCAGTTCTTC